This T cell receptor beta chain was sequenced in a study of tumor and adjacent non-tumor tissue in lung cancer. This sample's RNA came from whole unsorted tissue. Chemotherapy-naive patients with new lung cancer underwent thoracic surgery in China, August–late 2014. The library came from three nested PCR rounds adapted from ARM-PCR protocols. TCRdb called the multiplex PCR reads again in MiXCR, with one record for every CDR3 protein. Altogether tens of thousands of distinct CDR3 sequences are present, about three fifths being singletons, with the ten largest covering over 20%. The CDR3 runs to 13 residues. Germline V CDR1 and CDR2: DFQATT, SNEGSKA (reference sequence). V gave up 7 bases and J gave up 1 base, with 13 bases separating them.

The TCR sequence derives from a man aged 45-65 years with non-small cell lung cancer. The source material was lung tumor tissue. The V and J genes are TRBV20-1 and TRBJ1-1; perhaps TRBD1 as D (6 bases). For the CDR3, the DNA is TGCAGTGGGCTTAGGGGGGGGAACACTGAAGCTTTCTTT. Protein product: CSGLRGGNTEAFF.